Listed here are 4 T cell receptor beta chains from one sample, sequenced in a study of long-term antiretroviral therapy in people with HIV (dated by TCRdb to the early 2020s). The immunoSEQ hsTCRB v3.0 assay was used at survey level resolution to sequence the TRB variable region. This is the immuneACCESS table as TCRdb keeps it, with only in-frame sequences that have V and J called. A part of the clones is gone; compared with another copy, unresolved V genes explain less than half, and the rest is unexplained. This sample comprises tens of thousands of clones, roughly 93% of them detected only once. Of the sample, 2% to 2.5% falls within the top ten clones. The sample here was unsorted PBMCs, taken about 9.1 years after starting antiretroviral therapy. The receptors were gathered from a man aged 30 to 39 with HIV.

This chain connects TRBV6-5 to TRBJ1-1; perhaps TRBD1 as D (5 bases). There are 16 residues in the CDR3. Per the germline V gene, CDR1 is MNHEY and CDR2 is SVGAGI. Trimming shortened V by 0 bases and J by 1 base, and 12 bases separated the two germline ends. The CDR3: CASSYSKGEWNTEAFF. CDR3 in DNA: TGTGCCAGCAGTTACTCGAAAGGGGAATGGAACACTGAAGCTTTCTTT.

The chain joins TRBV4-1 to TRBJ2-5; maybe TRBD2 (5 bases). The ends were cut back, 2 bases at V and 5 bases at J, with 12 bases in the middle. Germline CDR1 reads MGHRA; CDR2 reads YSYEKL. CDR3 length: 14 residues. DNA of the CDR3: TGCGCCAGCAGCCAAATGTACGGGGATGAGACCCAGTACTTC. It encodes CASSQMYGDETQYF.

The rearrangement links TRBV14 to TRBJ1-1; D gene ambiguous. Germline lookup yields CDR1 SGHDN and CDR2 FVKESK. Trimming left V 4 bases short and J 0 bases short, with 9 bases between. The CDR3 spans 14 residues. CDR3 protein: CASSRQTLNTEAFF. The CDR3 DNA follows: TGTGCCAGCAGCCGTCAGACATTGAACACTGAAGCTTTCTTT.

The chain joins TRBV29-1 to TRBJ2-3; D possibly corresponds to TRBD1 (6 bases). The CDR3 runs 16 residues. V dropped 0 bases and J dropped 0 bases, with 13 bases sitting between them. Germline V lookup: CDR1 SQVTM, CDR2 ANQGSEA. The CDR3 sequence: CSVEDRHRASTDTQYF. The CDR3 nucleotides are TGCAGCGTTGAAGATCGCCACAGGGCTAGCACAGATACGCAGTATTTT.